This T cell receptor (beta chain) is from a study of T cells in Graves' hyperthyroidism and ophthalmopathy. This clonotype was seen repeatedly, ten times or more. Its matching antigen is unknown. TCR beta CDR3 regions were amplified from RNA transcripts. First-round RT-PCR targeting the TCR CDR3 was performed with the HTBI primer set. One entry per CDR3 protein, called by TCRdb with MiXCR from the multiplex PCR reads. Here the sample spans some 350,000 distinct CDR3 sequences, roughly 25% being singletons. Each diagnosis was grounded in clinical symptoms, serum thyroxine and TRAb, thyroid ultrasound, and orbital computed tomography. Fresh 10 ml peripheral blood yielded PBMCs. CDR3 size: 12 residues. V lost 3 bases and J lost 4, with 6 bases in between. The V gene's germline CDR1 is LGHDT and CDR2 YNNKEL (reference sequence). Study results and limitations: Ophthalmopathy, as predicted by the model, came a median roughly 6.3 months after the prediction.

The sample taken for sequencing was blood. This receptor was taken from a man aged 50 to 59 with Graves' hyperthyroidism. The V and J genes are TRBV3-1 and TRBJ1-1; unclear D gene. The CDR3 nucleotides are TGTGCCAGCAGCCAGCGGGGCACTGAAGCTTTCTTT. This translates into CASSQRGTEAFF. The entire variable domain, with the rest obtained from reference TRBV3-1 and TRBJ1-1, is as follows: DTAVSQTPKYLVTQMGNDKSIKCEQNLGHDTMYWYKQDSKKFLKIMFSYNNKELIINETVPNRFSPKSPDKAHLNLHINSLELGDSAVYFCASSQRGTEAFFGQGTRLTVV.